Listed here are 21 T cell receptor beta chains from one sample, sequenced in a study of T cell responses to AZD1222 COVID-19 vaccine. The assay was immunoSEQ multiplex PCR, and TCRdb's table has in-frame clones only and misses some. Here the sample spans more than 250,000 clones, approximately 93% being singletons. Sequenced here: peripheral blood, sampled on day 0 of AZD1222 vaccination. These receptors originate from an adult in good health.

The chain has TRBV6-5 and TRBJ2-5; possible D gene TRBD1, 5 bases. The CDR3 extends over 14 amino acids. Germline V gives CDR1 MNHEY, CDR2 SVGAGI. V dropped 3 bases and J dropped 5 bases, with 13 bases sitting between them. In nucleotides, the CDR3 is TGTGCCAGCAGTTATGGGGCTTGGGTGGAGACCCAGTACTTC. Amino acid sequence: CASSYGAWVETQYF.

The chain employs TRBV6-2 or TRBV6-3 and TRBJ2-7, with a possible D match to TRBD2 (6 bases). This CDR3 is built from 14 residues. Trimming removed 1 base from V and 3 bases from J, with 10 bases in between. Germline CDR1 MNHEY, CDR2 SVGEGT. For the CDR3, the DNA is TGTGCCAGCAGTTACTTGGGGGGAGTCTACGAGCAGTACTTC. Translation gives CASSYLGGVYEQYF.

The chain employs TRBV7-3 and TRBJ2-1; D gene uncertain. Germline CDR1 SGHTA, CDR2 FQGTGA. V shed 2 bases and J shed 10 bases, with 6 bases lying between them. This CDR3 is 11 amino acids long. This CDR3 reads CASSLGIEQFF. The CDR3 coding sequence is TGTGCCAGCAGCTTAGGCATAGAGCAGTTCTTC.

The chain joins TRBV7-9 to TRBJ2-7; D remains unclear. V dropped 5 bases and J dropped 4 bases, with 6 bases sitting between them. CDR1 and CDR2 (germline): SEHNR, FQNEAQ (reference sequence). The CDR3 totals 11 residues. CDR3 sequence: CASSPEYEQYF. The CDR3 DNA follows: TGTGCCAGCAGCCCTGAGTACGAGCAGTACTTC.

This chain joins TRBV2 and TRBJ2-1; TRBD1 might be the D (6 bases). Trimming removed 8 bases at V and 4 bases at J, with 9 bases between. Looked up from germline, CDR1 is SNHLY and CDR2 is FYNNEI. The CDR3 loop spans 12 amino acids. CDR3 in DNA: TGTGCCAGCGGGACATTTTACAATGAGCAGTTCTTC. Translation: CASGTFYNEQFF. Full variable domain (rest looked up from reference TRBV2 and TRBJ2-1): EPEVTQTPSHQVTQMGQEVILRCVPISNHLYFYWYRQILGQKVEFLVSFYNNEISEKSEIFDDQFSVERPDGSNFTLKIRSTKLEDSAMYFCASGTFYNEQFFGPGTRLTVL.

The rearrangement joins TRBV20-1 to TRBJ2-1; D is unresolved. Trimming removed 5 bases from V and 4 bases from J, with 3 bases in between. CDR3 length: 10 amino acids. Germline V gene sequence: CDR1 DFQATT, CDR2 SNEGSKA (reference sequence). The CDR3 DNA follows: TGCAGTGCTCAATACAATGAGCAGTTCTTC. This translates into CSAQYNEQFF.

The gene calls are TRBV6-5 and TRBJ2-3; the D is unclear. Trimming left V 5 bases short and J 0 bases short, with 12 bases between. Germline-derived CDR1 and CDR2 are MNHEY and SVGAGI. This CDR3 contains 15 residues. CDR3 sequence reads: CASSMTYPSTDTQYF. CDR3 nucleotides: TGTGCCAGCAGTATGACTTACCCTAGCACAGATACGCAGTATTTT.

The genes are TRBV7-9 and TRBJ1-3; D unresolved. With 1 base removed from V and 4 bases from J, the gap between germline ends came to 8 bases. The CDR3 sequence is 14 residues long. Germline CDR1 and CDR2: SEHNR and FQNEAQ (reference sequence). The CDR3 region has the DNA TGTGCCAGCAGCTTAGACGGAGGGGGAAACACCATATATTTT. As protein: CASSLDGGGNTIYF.

The rearrangement uses TRBV7-2 and TRBJ1-3; no clear D gene. The CDR3 loop spans 15 amino acids. The germline gives CDR1 SGHTA, CDR2 FQGNSA. V gave up 5 bases and J gave up 0 bases, with 11 bases separating them. The DNA for the CDR3 is TGTGCCAGCAGCCCGGCGGGTTTCTCTGGAAACACCATATATTTT. Amino acid sequence: CASSPAGFSGNTIYF.

CDR3 nucleotides: TGTGCCAGCAGTGAGGTCGGGGGAGGAACACCCCTCCACTTT. Encoded protein: CASSEVGGGTPLHF. This chain joins TRBV25-1 and TRBJ1-6; a possible D gene is TRBD1 (5 bases). V was clipped by 3 bases and J by 11 bases, with 14 bases between them. The germline V gene encodes CDR1 MGHDK and CDR2 SYGVNS. The CDR3 loop spans 14 amino acids.

This clone was observed a few times. The chain has TRBV19 and TRBJ1-1, with 10 bases that match TRBD1. Germline loops: CDR1 LNHDA, CDR2 SQIVND (reference sequence). V lost 1 base and J lost 3; bases outside the gene matches: 8. This CDR3 is 17 amino acids long. CDR3 coding DNA: TGTGCCAGTAGTATAGGTTGGGACAGGGGCCCACACACTGAAGCTTTCTTT. Amino acids: CASSIGWDRGPHTEAFF.

This chain links TRBV4-1 with TRBJ1-2, with D maybe TRBD1 (5 bases). This CDR3 is 14 amino acids long. Germline-derived CDR1 and CDR2 are MGHRA and YSYEKL. V was trimmed by 2 bases and J by 6 bases, leaving 13 bases between them. The CDR3 protein is CASSQPPGRDGYTF. The CDR3 bases are TGCGCCAGCAGCCAACCCCCGGGACGTGATGGCTACACCTTC.

V usage is TRBV18 and J usage is TRBJ2-7, with D unclear. Germline V gives CDR1 KGHSH, CDR2 LQKENI. This CDR3 is built from 13 residues. With 1 base removed from V and 5 bases from J, the gap between germline ends came to 9 bases. This CDR3 reads CASSPRAGHEQYF. As DNA, the CDR3 is TGTGCCAGCTCACCACGGGCAGGACACGAGCAGTACTTC.

V and J are TRBV29-1 and TRBJ2-1; 9 bases map to TRBD1. The germline V gene encodes CDR1 SQVTM and CDR2 ANQGSEA. The CDR3 loop spans 15 amino acids. Trimming removed 6 bases from V and 3 bases from J; junction bases left unmatched: 9. Here the CDR3 DNA reads TGCAGCGTATTACCTACAGGGGGCCACTACAATGAGCAGTTCTTC. Protein: CSVLPTGGHYNEQFF.

This chain uses TRBV5-6 with TRBJ1-5; D is possibly TRBD1 (5 bases). V was shortened by 3 bases and J by 2 bases, with 9 bases between the two germline ends. In germline, CDR1 is SGHDT, CDR2 YYEEEE. This CDR3 is 14 amino acids long. The CDR3 loop is CASSWGTGNQPQHF. CDR3 coding DNA: TGTGCCAGCAGCTGGGGGACGGGCAATCAGCCCCAGCATTTT.

V gene TRBV14 combines with J gene TRBJ1-5; weak D call: TRBD1 (5 bases). The CDR3 has 13 amino acids. Looked up from germline, CDR1 is SGHDN and CDR2 is FVKESK. Trimming stripped 5 bases from V and 7 bases from J, with 12 bases between. CDR3 sequence (DNA): TGTGCCAGCAGCGACAGAGTAGGCCAGCCCCAGCATTTT. Translation gives CASSDRVGQPQHF.

The V and J genes are TRBV28 and TRBJ1-6; TRBD1 agrees at 8 bases. V was pared by 3 bases and J by 9 bases, with 7 bases of the junction left unmatched. The CDR3 is 15 residues long. The germline CDR1 and CDR2 sequences are MDHEN and SYDVKM. The CDR3 spells CASSFNRGLVSPLHF. CDR3 coding DNA: TGTGCCAGCAGTTTCAACAGGGGGTTAGTTTCACCCCTCCACTTT.

This rearrangement joins TRBV5-6 to TRBJ1-1; a weak D match, TRBD1 (6 bases). Germline-derived CDR1 and CDR2 are SGHDT and YYEEEE. The germline V and J ends were trimmed by 0 bases and 6 bases, with 12 bases remaining between them. This CDR3 region has 14 residues. Here the CDR3 DNA reads TGTGCCAGCAGCTTGGACAGGGTATCATCTGAAGCTTTCTTT. This gives the protein CASSLDRVSSEAFF.

This chain connects TRBV19 to TRBJ2-3, with 10 bases that match TRBD2. J gave up 4 bases and V 3 bases, and 4 bases lay outside the gene matches. Germline loops: CDR1 LNHDA, CDR2 SQIVND (reference sequence). CDR3 length: 15 residues. CDR3 amino acids: CASSMLAGGPDTQYF. CDR3 sequence (DNA): TGTGCCAGTAGTATGTTAGCGGGAGGCCCAGATACGCAGTATTTT.

CDR3 protein: CASSFQGAGTGNTIYF. The CDR3 coding sequence is TGCGCCAGCAGCTTTCAGGGGGCAGGCACTGGAAACACCATATATTTT. The chain uses TRBV5-1 and TRBJ1-3, with 8 positions matching TRBD1. CDR3 length: 16 amino acids. V gave up 2 bases and J gave up 2 bases; unmatched junction bases: 6. Germline V gene lookup returns CDR1 SGHRS and CDR2 YFSETQ.

The chain has TRBV3-1 (or the pseudogene TRBV3-2) and TRBJ1-1; perhaps TRBD1 as D (5 bases). The CDR3 is 14 residues long. Deletions cut 0 bases from V and 12 bases from J, with 17 bases between. From germline, CDR1 is LGHDT and CDR2 YNNKEL (reference sequence). CDR3 amino acids: CASSQDLGTRSPFF. DNA of the CDR3: TGTGCCAGCAGCCAAGATCTCGGGACGAGAAGCCCTTTCTTT.